The T cell receptor beta chain under discussion was sequenced for a study of blood T cell repertoires in COVID-19. Looking at the study overall: The analysed material was cDNA or gDNA that came from T cells, B-cell-depleted T cells, or PBMCs.

Germline V CDR1 and CDR2: SGHRS, YFSETQ. Losses at the gene ends were 0 bases for V and 3 bases for J; bases not matched to a gene: 4. The CDR3 spans 15 residues. Only in-frame clones appear in the TCRdb table, and some are missing; sequencing was by immunoSEQ multiplex PCR. The sample lists some 200,000 clones, 70% to 90% occurring once. Sequencing was performed on peripheral blood. The rearrangement joins TRBV5-1 to TRBJ2-7, with 9 bases lining up with TRBD2. The TCR originated in a man aged 50 or older who had recovered from COVID-19. The CDR3 is CASSLVAGGYYEQYF. DNA for the CDR3: TGCGCCAGCAGCTTGGTTGCGGGGGGGTACTACGAGCAGTACTTC.